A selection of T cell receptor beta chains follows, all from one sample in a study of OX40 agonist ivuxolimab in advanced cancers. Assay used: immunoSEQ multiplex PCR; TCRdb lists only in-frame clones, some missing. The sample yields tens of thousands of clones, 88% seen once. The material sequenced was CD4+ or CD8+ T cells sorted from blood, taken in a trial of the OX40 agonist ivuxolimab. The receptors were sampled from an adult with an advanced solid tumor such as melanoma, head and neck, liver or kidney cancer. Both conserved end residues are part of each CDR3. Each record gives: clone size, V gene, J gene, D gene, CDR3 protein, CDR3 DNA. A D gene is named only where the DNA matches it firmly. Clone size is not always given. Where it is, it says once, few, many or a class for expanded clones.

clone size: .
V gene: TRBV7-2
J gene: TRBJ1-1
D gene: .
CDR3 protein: CASSFRGGQNTEAFF
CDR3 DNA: TGTGCCAGCAGCTTCCGGGGGGGCCAGAACACTGAAGCTTTCTTT

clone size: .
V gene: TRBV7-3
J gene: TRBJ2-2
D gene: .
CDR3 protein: CASSLEGNTGELFF
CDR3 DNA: TGTGCCAGCAGCTTAGAAGGGAACACCGGGGAGCTGTTTTTT

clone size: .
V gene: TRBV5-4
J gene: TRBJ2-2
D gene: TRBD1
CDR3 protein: CASSWDSGAGELFF
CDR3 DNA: TGTGCCAGCAGCTGGGACAGTGGGGCCGGGGAGCTGTTTTTT

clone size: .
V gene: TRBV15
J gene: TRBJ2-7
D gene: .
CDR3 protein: CATGQYGSYEQYF
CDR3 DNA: TGTGCCACGGGCCAATATGGATCCTACGAGCAGTACTTC

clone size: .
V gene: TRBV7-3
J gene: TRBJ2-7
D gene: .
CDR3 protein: CASSGPGDEQYF
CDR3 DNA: TGTGCCAGCAGCGGTCCTGGTGACGAGCAGTACTTC

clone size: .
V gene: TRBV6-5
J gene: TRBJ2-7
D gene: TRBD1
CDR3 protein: CASSYMDRGKQYF
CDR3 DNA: TGTGCCAGCAGTTACATGGACAGGGGAAAGCAGTACTTC

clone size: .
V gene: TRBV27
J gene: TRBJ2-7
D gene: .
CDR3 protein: CASSQESSYEQYF
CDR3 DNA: TGTGCCAGCAGTCAGGAGAGCTCCTACGAGCAGTACTTC

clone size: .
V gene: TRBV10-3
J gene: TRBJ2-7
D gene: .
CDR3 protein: CAISEREGTYEQYF
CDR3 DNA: TGTGCCATCAGTGAAAGAGAAGGAACCTACGAGCAGTACTTC

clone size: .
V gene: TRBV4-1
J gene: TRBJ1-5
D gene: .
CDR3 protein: CASSQVGGRERNQPQHF
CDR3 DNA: TGCGCCAGCAGCCAAGTCGGGGGCAGGGAGCGCAATCAGCCCCAGCATTTT

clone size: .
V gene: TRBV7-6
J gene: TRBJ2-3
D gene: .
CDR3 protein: CASSLAGGTSTDTQYF
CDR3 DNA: TGTGCCAGCAGCTTAGCAGGCGGAACTAGCACAGATACGCAGTATTTT

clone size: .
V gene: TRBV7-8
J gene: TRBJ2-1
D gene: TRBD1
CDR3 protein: CASSPPRQGADEQFF
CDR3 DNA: TGTGCCAGCAGCCCACCCCGGCAGGGGGCCGATGAGCAGTTCTTC

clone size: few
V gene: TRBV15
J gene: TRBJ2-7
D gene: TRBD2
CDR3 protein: CATSRDLAGLPYEQYF
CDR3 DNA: TGTGCCACCAGCAGAGATCTAGCGGGTCTTCCCTACGAGCAGTACTTC

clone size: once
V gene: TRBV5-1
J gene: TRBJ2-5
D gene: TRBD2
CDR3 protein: CASSLAGTSGETQYF
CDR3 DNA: TGCGCCAGCAGCTTGGCGGGGACTAGCGGGGAGACCCAGTACTTC

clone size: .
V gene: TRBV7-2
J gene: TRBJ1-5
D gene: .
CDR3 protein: CASSPSNRNQPQHF
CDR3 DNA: TGTGCCAGCAGCCCCTCGAATCGAAATCAGCCCCAGCATTTT

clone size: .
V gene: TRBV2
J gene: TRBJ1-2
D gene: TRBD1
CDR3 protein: CASTGTGGVGYTF
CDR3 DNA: TGTGCCAGCACCGGGACAGGGGGTGTTGGCTACACCTTC